The present entry profiles one T cell receptor beta chain with its context. The antigen is unknown. The table came from immunoSEQ multiplex PCR; TCRdb's copy has only in-frame clones and leaves some out. This sample has 100,000 or so clones; approximately 90% occur once, and the top ten carry roughly 3.9%. The CDR3 consists of 13 residues. Germline loops: CDR1 SNHLY, CDR2 FYNNEI. The J segment lost 0 bases and the V segment lost 9 bases, leaving 3 bases of the junction unmatched. The entry originates in a study of T cells in localized non-small cell lung cancer. Notes on the study in general: The study detected a median approximately 54 of the top 100 tumor clones in adjacent lung. With higher T cell density in blood came longer overall survival.

The V and J genes are TRBV2 and TRBJ1-2, with TRBD1 matching over 8 bases. Sample: PBMCs, taken before any cancer treatment. The clonotype was recovered from a woman between 35 and 75 years old with stage II squamous cell lung carcinoma. In nucleotides, the CDR3 is TGTGCCAGGACAGGGGCTTCTAACTATGGCTACACCTTC. It translates to CARTGASNYGYTF.